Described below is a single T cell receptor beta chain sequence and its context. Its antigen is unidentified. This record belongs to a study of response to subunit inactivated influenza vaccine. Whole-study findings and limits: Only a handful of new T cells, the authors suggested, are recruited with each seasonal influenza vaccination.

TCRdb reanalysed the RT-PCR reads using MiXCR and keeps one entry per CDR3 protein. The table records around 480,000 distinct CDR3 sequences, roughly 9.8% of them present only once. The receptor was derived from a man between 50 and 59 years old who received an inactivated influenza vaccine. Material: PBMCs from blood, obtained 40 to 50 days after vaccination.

CDR3 DNA sequence: TGTGCCAGCAGCTTTTGGACAGCTCCGCAAAACATTCAGTACTTC. Its translation is CASSFWTAPQNIQYF. The V and J genes are TRBV7-9 and TRBJ2-4; possible D gene TRBD1, 6 bases. Looked up from germline, CDR1 is SEHNR and CDR2 is FQNEAQ (reference sequence). The CDR3 totals 15 residues. Trimming cost V 3 bases and J 5 bases, with 14 bases left between them.